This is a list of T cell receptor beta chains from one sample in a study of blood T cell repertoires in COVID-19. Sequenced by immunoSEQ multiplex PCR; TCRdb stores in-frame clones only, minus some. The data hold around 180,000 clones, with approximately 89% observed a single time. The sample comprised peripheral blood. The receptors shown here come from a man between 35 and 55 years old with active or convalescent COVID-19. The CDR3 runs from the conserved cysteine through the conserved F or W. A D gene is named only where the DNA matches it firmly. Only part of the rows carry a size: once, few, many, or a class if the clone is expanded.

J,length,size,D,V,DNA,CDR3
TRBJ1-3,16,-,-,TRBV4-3,TGCGCCAGCAGCCAAGATAGTAGCGGGGCCGGAAACACCATATATTTT,CASSQDSSGAGNTIYF
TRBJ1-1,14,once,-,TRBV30,TGTGCCTGGAGTATTGCGCGGGTGAACACTGAAGCTTTCTTT,CAWSIARVNTEAFF
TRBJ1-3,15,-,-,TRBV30,TGTGCCTGGAGTGTAGGGGGGGCGACTGGAAACACCATATATTTT,CAWSVGGATGNTIYF
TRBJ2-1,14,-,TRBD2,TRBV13,TGTGCCAGCACACCGGGACTAGACTACAATGAGCAGTTCTTC,CASTPGLDYNEQFF
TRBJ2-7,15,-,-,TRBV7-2,TGTGCCAGCAGCTTACGGGGGGCAGGCTCCTACGAGCAGTACTTC,CASSLRGAGSYEQYF
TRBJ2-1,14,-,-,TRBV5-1,TGCGCCAGCAGCCGCGACAGGTCGGACAATGAGCAGTTCTTC,CASSRDRSDNEQFF
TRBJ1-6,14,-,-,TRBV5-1,TGCGCCAGCAGCTTGGAGCTGGGGAGGACGCCCCTCCACTTT,CASSLELGRTPLHF
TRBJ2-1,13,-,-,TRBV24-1,TGTGCCACCAGTTCCTCCGATAGCGGTGAGCAGTTCTTC,CATSSSDSGEQFF
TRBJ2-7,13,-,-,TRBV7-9,TGTGCCAGCAGCTCCGGGACTCCGTACGAGCAGTACTTC,CASSSGTPYEQYF
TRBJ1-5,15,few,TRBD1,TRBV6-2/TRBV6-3,TGTGCCAGCAGACCTAACCGGGACAGGGGTCAGCCCCAGCATTTT,CASRPNRDRGQPQHF
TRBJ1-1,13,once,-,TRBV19,TGTGCCAGTAGTGGGCATTTGAACACTGAAGCTTTCTTT,CASSGHLNTEAFF
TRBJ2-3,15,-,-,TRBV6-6,TGTGCCAGCAGCCCCTCCGGTGTCGGCACAGATACGCAGTATTTT,CASSPSGVGTDTQYF
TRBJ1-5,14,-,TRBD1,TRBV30,TGTGCCTGGAGTACTGGACAGGGAAATCAGCCCCAGCATTTT,CAWSTGQGNQPQHF
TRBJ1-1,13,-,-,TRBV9,TGTGCCAGCAGCGTAGGCCAGGCCACTGAAGCTTTCTTT,CASSVGQATEAFF
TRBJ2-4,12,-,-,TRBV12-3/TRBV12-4,TGTGCCAGCAGCCAGGCGGGAAACATTCAGTACTTC,CASSQAGNIQYF
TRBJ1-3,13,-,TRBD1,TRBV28,TGTGCCAGCAGGCCCGGACAGGAAAACACCATATATTTT,CASRPGQENTIYF
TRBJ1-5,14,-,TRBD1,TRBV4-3,TGCGCCAGCAGCCAAGAGAGGGGGCTTCAGCCCCAGCATTTT,CASSQERGLQPQHF
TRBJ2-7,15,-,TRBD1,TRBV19,TGTGCCAGTAGTACCTCAAAGACAGGGCATCTAGGGCAGTACTTC,CASSTSKTGHLGQYF
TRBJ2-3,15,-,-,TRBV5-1,TGCGCCAGCAGCTACCAGGGGCTAAGCACAGATACGCAGTATTTT,CASSYQGLSTDTQYF
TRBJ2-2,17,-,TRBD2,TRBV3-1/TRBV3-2,TGTGCCAGCAGCCAAACAGGGAGGGGACTAGTGGCCGGGGAGCTGTTTTTT,CASSQTGRGLVAGELFF
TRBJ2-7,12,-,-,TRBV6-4,TGTGCCAGCAGCGGGAACCCCTACGAGCAGTACTTC,CASSGNPYEQYF
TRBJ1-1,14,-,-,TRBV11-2,TGTGCCAGCAGCTTCAACAGGGCCGAAACTGAAGCTTTCTTT,CASSFNRAETEAFF
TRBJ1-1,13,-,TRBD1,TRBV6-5,TGTGCCAGCAGTACTCGGACAGGGGCTGAAGCTTTCTTT,CASSTRTGAEAFF
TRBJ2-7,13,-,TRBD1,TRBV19,TGTGCCACAGCAGGACAGGTAACCCACGAGCAGTACTTC,CATAGQVTHEQYF
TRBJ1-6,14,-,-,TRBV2,TGTGCCAGCAGTGTTTCGGGGGTTGAATCACCCCTCCACTTT,CASSVSGVESPLHF
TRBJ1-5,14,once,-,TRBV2,TGTGCCAGCAGTGAAGCGTCAAGCAATCAGCCCCAGCATTTT,CASSEASSNQPQHF
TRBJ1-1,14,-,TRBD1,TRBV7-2,TGTGCCAGCACACTACGACAGGGGAACACTGAAGCTTTCTTT,CASTLRQGNTEAFF